This T cell receptor beta chain was sequenced for a study of blood T cell repertoires in COVID-19. Study summary: The United States, Italy and Spain provided the acute and convalescent COVID-19 samples. From T cells, B-cell-depleted T cells, or PBMCs came the material, which was cDNA or gDNA.

Original processing notes: Amplifying reference gene primers gave estimates of nucleated cell counts. Sequencing used immunoSEQ multiplex PCR; TCRdb keeps in-frame clones, though not all of them. V and J calls and clone size are those listed in that table; D and trimming were worked out from the DNA. The data hold hundreds of thousands of clones, with 89% observed a single time. The CDR3 is 15 amino acids. The germline CDR1 and CDR2 sequences are SGHVS and FQNEAQ. Trimming removed 1 base from V and 0 bases from J, with 8 bases in between. A Seattle source enrolled patients during active infection and followed them longitudinally.

This chain links TRBV7-8 with TRBJ2-3, with a tentative D call TRBD2 (6 bases). The receptor was derived from a woman between 25 and 40 years old with COVID-19, enrolled during active disease. Input material: peripheral blood. The CDR3 loop is CASSLVAGSTDTQYF. DNA for the CDR3: TGTGCCAGCAGCTTAGTTGCGGGGAGCACAGATACGCAGTATTTT.